This TCR beta chain was profiled in a study of regulatory T cells in long-lasting Graves disease. V lost 4 bases and J lost 2; bases outside the gene matches: 6. The CDR3 extends over 18 amino acids. Germline CDR1 is SGHTA and CDR2 is FQGNSA. The time point: newly diagnosed GD, antithyroid drugs for less than 3 months. The TCR library was prepared using RNA isolated from PBMCs. The diagnosis of Graves' disease used American Thyroid Association guidelines. CDR3 regions were amplified by Arm-PCR using iRepertoire HTBI primers to build TCR beta libraries. Using its own MiXCR run on the multiplex PCR reads, TCRdb lists one record per CDR3 protein. The sample shows approximately 460,000 distinct CDR3 sequences, around 15% of them seen only once. This clonotype was picked up many times. This sample was also put to use in a study of T cells in Graves' hyperthyroidism and ophthalmopathy. As reported in that work: It was considered stable Graves' hyperthyroidism when ophthalmopathy did not progress within 18 months. Patients aged 18 to 65 with hyperthyroidism were newly diagnosed, with duration under 2 months.

The chain joins TRBV7-2 to TRBJ2-1, with 15 bases fitting TRBD2. This clonotype was sampled from a woman in her 30s with Graves disease. The material sequenced was peripheral blood mononuclear cells (PBMCs), taken at new diagnosis, from a patient treated with antithyroid drugs. CDR3 residues: CASSSPGLAGGTYNEQFF. The CDR3 coding sequence is TGTGCCAGCAGCTCACCGGGACTAGCGGGAGGAACCTACAATGAGCAGTTCTTC. Full variable domain (remainder filled in from reference TRBV7-2 and TRBJ2-1): GAGVSQSPSNKVTEKGKDVELRCDPISGHTALYWYRQSLGQGLEFLIYFQGNSAPDKSGLPSDRFSAERTGGSVSTLTIQRTQQEDSAVYLCASSSPGLAGGTYNEQFFGPGTRLTVL.